This record concerns one T cell receptor beta chain sequence. Its matching antigen is unknown. The data belong to a study of cytomegalovirus exposure and HLA in healthy donors. Primers for the PCR totalled 60 Vbeta and 13 Jbeta. This table comes from immunoSEQ multiplex PCR, and its TCRdb copy is limited to in-frame clones, with some not included. Found here are 100,000 to 150,000 clones, around three quarters of them singletons; the top ten hold approximately 10%. With 4 bases removed from V and 8 bases from J, the gap between germline ends came to 12 bases. This CDR3 is 13 amino acids long. In germline, CDR1 is SQVTM, CDR2 ANQGSEA. Study-wide results and caveats: A later analysis linked a missense DCLRE1C variant to TCR beta V- and J-gene trimming. There were several of the most significant clusters that appeared linked to common viral pathogens in a later analysis.

The sample taken for sequencing was PBMCs. This TCR came from a man aged 25 to 45 in good health and CMV-seropositive. This chain connects TRBV29-1 to TRBJ1-6; D is ambiguous. This CDR3 reads CSVAAGNHSPLHF. DNA for the CDR3: TGCAGCGTTGCAGCGGGGAATCATTCACCCCTCCACTTT. Full variable domain (outside the CDR3, taken from reference TRBV29-1 and TRBJ1-6): SAVISQKPSRDICQRGTSLTIQCQVDSQVTMMFWYRQQPGQSLTLIATANQGSEATYESGFVIDKFPISRPNLTFSTLTVSNMSPEDSSIYLCSVAAGNHSPLHFGNGTRLTVT.